Following are 8 T cell receptor beta chains from one sample sequenced in a study of early stage breast cancer tumors. The assay was immunoSEQ multiplex PCR, and TCRdb's table has in-frame clones only and misses some. The sample consists of 25,000 to 30,000 clones, 75% to 90% of them appearing once. The sample comprised blood. The receptors were sampled from a person in their 60s with breast cancer.

This sequence joins TRBV27 and TRBJ1-4, with D unclear. Trimming pared 6 bases from V and 0 bases from J, leaving 11 bases between. The CDR3 contains 15 residues. CDR1 and CDR2 from the germline V gene are MNHEY and SMNVEV (reference sequence). The CDR3 DNA is TGTGCCAGCAGGTGGGCGGGCGCAACTAATGAAAAACTGTTTTTT. This sequence encodes CASRWAGATNEKLFF. The full variable domain, rest sourced from reference TRBV27 and TRBJ1-4, is EAQVTQNPRYLITVTGKKLTVTCSQNMNHEYMSWYRQDPGLGLRQIYYSMNVEVTDKGDVPEGYKVSRKEKRNFPLILESPSPNQTSLYFCASRWAGATNEKLFFGSGTQLSVL.

The chain carries TRBV25-1 and TRBJ2-1; 7 nucleotides agree with TRBD2. J was trimmed by 5 bases and V by 4 bases; bases with no gene match: 5. Germline CDR1 MGHDK, CDR2 SYGVNS. The CDR3 covers 14 residues. The CDR3 DNA sequence: TGTGCCAGCAGTGTGGCTAGCGGCCACAATGAGCAGTTCTTC. It encodes CASSVASGHNEQFF.

The chain joins TRBV10-3 to TRBJ2-5, with 7 bases matching TRBD2. The CDR3 is 14 amino acids. Trimming at V came to 3 bases and at J to 5 bases, leaving 6 bases not matched to a gene. Germline V gene lookup returns CDR1 ENHRY and CDR2 SYGVKD. The CDR3 bases are TGTGCCATCAGTGAAGGGCGGGAGTACGAGACCCAGTACTTC. Its translation is CAISEGREYETQYF.

The chain combines TRBV10-1 with TRBJ2-7; the D gene is possibly TRBD2 (7 bases). The CDR3 has 14 residues. Germline CDR1 is WNHNN and CDR2 is SYGVQD (reference sequence). V was shortened by 4 bases and J by 5 bases, with 15 bases between the two germline ends. CDR3 region: CASSGGGAGDEQYF. The CDR3 DNA reads TGCGCCAGCAGTGGTGGGGGGGCTGGGGACGAGCAGTACTTC.

The rearrangement links TRBV4-3 to TRBJ2-1; 14 bases are shared with TRBD2. The ends lost 3 bases at V and 10 bases at J; junction bases unmatched: 8. CDR3 length equals 16 residues. The germline CDR1 and CDR2 sequences are LGHNA and YSLEER. CDR3 region: CASSHRGLAGVNEQFF. The CDR3 nucleotides read TGCGCCAGCAGCCACCGGGGACTAGCGGGGGTTAACGAGCAGTTCTTC.

This clone was observed a few times. This sequence joins TRBV2 and TRBJ1-2, with D possibly being TRBD1 (5 bases). Trimming left V 8 bases short and J 6 bases short, with 16 bases between. This CDR3 has 13 amino acids. Germline V gives CDR1 SNHLY, CDR2 FYNNEI. The DNA for the CDR3 is TGTGCCAGCGGGGGGTTTTCTTCAGATGGCTACACCTTC. This translates into CASGGFSSDGYTF.

This clone turned up a few times. The rearrangement links TRBV19 to TRBJ2-3; a possible D gene is TRBD2 (5 bases). This CDR3 contains 11 residues. Germline CDR1 LNHDA, CDR2 SQIVND (reference sequence). CDR3 nucleotide sequence: TGTACGGCGGGTACGTCGGATACGCAGTATTTT. Translation: CTAGTSDTQYF.

This chain joins TRBV2 and TRBJ2-5; maybe TRBD2 (5 bases). Trimming cost V 4 bases and J 4 bases, with 16 bases left between them. This CDR3 is 15 amino acids long. Germline V gives CDR1 SNHLY, CDR2 FYNNEI. CDR3 nucleotides: TGTGCCAGCAGTGCCCCCGGGGAGTTGGGAGAGACCCAGTACTTC. Residues: CASSAPGELGETQYF.